The clone carrying this T cell receptor beta chain has only one observation. The sample comes from a study of OX40 agonist ivuxolimab in advanced cancers. The ends lost 0 bases at V and 0 bases at J; junction bases unmatched: 4. The CDR3 is made up of 17 amino acids. CDR1 and CDR2 from the germline V gene are MNHEY and SMNVEV (reference sequence). Produced via immunoSEQ multiplex PCR; TCRdb's table is partial and in-frame only. Of over 45,000 clones in the sample, around 89% were seen once. Sequenced here: CD4+ or CD8+ T cells sorted from blood, sampled in a trial of the OX40 agonist ivuxolimab. The V gene is TRBV27, the J gene TRBJ2-5; 10 nucleotides align to TRBD2. This clonotype was sampled from an adult with an advanced solid tumor such as melanoma, head and neck, liver or kidney cancer. The CDR3 nucleotides are TGTGCCAGCAGTTTATCTCACCTAGCGGGGGACCAAGAGACCCAGTACTTC. Its protein product is CASSLSHLAGDQETQYF.